This TCR beta chain was identified during a study of CD8+ T cells in alopecia areata. As for treatment: oral pan-JAK inhibitor, 5-10 mg twice daily. Separation by sorting yielded CD4+ and CD8+ T cells from PBMCs. Findings of the study overall: It was observed that many expanded lesional clones persisted in scalp and blood during tofacitinib.

The CDR3 covers 13 residues. Germline V gene data show CDR1 as SQVTM and CDR2 as ANQGSEA. Trimming shortened V by 4 bases and J by 0 bases, and 7 bases separated the two germline ends. This clone showed up just a few times. Antigen unknown. Other DNA sequences of this sample code for an identical CDR3. Investigators isolated RNA and reverse transcribed it into cDNA to act as the sequencing template. The assay was immunoSEQ multiplex PCR, and TCRdb's table has in-frame clones only and misses some. The top ten clones hold 1.5% to 2% of a sample with about 220,000 clones, about 50% of them seen once. The rearrangement joins TRBV29-1 to TRBJ1-5; D remains ambiguous. The sample consisted of CD4+ T cells sorted from blood, taken at week 4, from a patient treated with tofacitinib. This receptor was taken from a human donor with alopecia areata. The CDR3 sequence: CSVAGNSNQPQHF. In nucleotides, the CDR3 is TGCAGCGTTGCAGGTAATAGCAATCAGCCCCAGCATTTT.